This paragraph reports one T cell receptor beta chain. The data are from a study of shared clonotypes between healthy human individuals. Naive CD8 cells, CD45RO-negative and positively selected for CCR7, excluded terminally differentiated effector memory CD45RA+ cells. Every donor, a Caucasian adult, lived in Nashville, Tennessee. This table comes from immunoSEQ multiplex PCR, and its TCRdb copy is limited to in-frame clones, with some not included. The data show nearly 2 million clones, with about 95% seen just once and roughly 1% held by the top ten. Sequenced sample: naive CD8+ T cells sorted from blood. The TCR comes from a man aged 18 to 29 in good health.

CDR3 nucleotides: TGCGCCAGCAGCCAACCTGGACGCCCCGAGCAGTACTTC. Protein product: CASSQPGRPEQYF. The J gene is TRBJ2-7, the V gene TRBV4-1; D remains ambiguous. CDR3 length: 13 residues. CDR1 and CDR2 from the germline V gene are MGHRA and YSYEKL. V shed 2 bases and J shed 6 bases, with 11 bases lying between them.